This TCR beta chain was captured in a study of Graves' ophthalmopathy and Graves' hyperthyroidism. Study-wide findings and caveats: Ophthalmopathy progression cases were predicted by the model with about 70% sensitivity and about 72% specificity.

Participants with hyperthyroidism, aged 18 to 65, were newly diagnosed with under 2 months' duration. Physicians reached a diagnosis by relying on clinical symptoms, serum thyroxine, TRAb, thyroid ultrasound and orbital computed tomography. This CDR3 is 14 amino acids long. V dropped 2 bases and J dropped 6 bases, with 13 bases sitting between them. A word on this clonotype: The antigen is unknown.

RNA transcripts provided the template for amplifying TCR beta CDR3 regions. Investigators did first-round RT-PCR with HTBI primers, then second-round multiplex PCR. One entry per CDR3 protein results from TCRdb running MiXCR on the multiplex PCR reads. The table shows just over 600,000 distinct CDR3 sequences, with about a fifth occurring only once. The gene calls are TRBV12-3 or TRBV12-4 and TRBJ2-5; D remains unclear. The clonotype originates from a young woman with stable Graves' hyperthyroidism. Some clones in this sample may be carry-over from other donors' samples. The sample comprised peripheral blood. DNA of the CDR3: TGTGCCAGCAGTTTATCTGGCAGGCTAAAGACCCAGTACTTC. Residues: CASSLSGRLKTQYF.